One sample yielded the 13 T cell receptor beta chains listed below, sequenced in a study of blood T cell repertoires in COVID-19. The protocol was immunoSEQ multiplex PCR, while the TCRdb copy is restricted to in-frame clones and leaves out a portion. This table holds about 54,000 clones, about 88% found once. The sequenced sample consisted of peripheral blood. All receptors derive from a man aged 55 to 70 with active COVID-19.

The V and J genes are TRBV4-1 and TRBJ1-1; D perhaps matches TRBD1 (5 bases). Trimming removed 4 bases from V and 5 bases from J, with 23 bases in between. Germline CDR1 MGHRA, CDR2 YSYEKL. The CDR3 consists of 17 residues. The CDR3: CASSRGDGFSGGTEAFF. CDR3 DNA: TGCGCCAGCAGCCGGGGGGACGGATTTTCCGGGGGTACTGAAGCTTTCTTT.

The chain joins TRBV3-1 (or the pseudogene TRBV3-2) to TRBJ2-7; the D gene is possibly TRBD2 (6 bases). The length of the CDR3 is 16 residues. Germline V lookup: CDR1 LGHDT, CDR2 YNNKEL (reference sequence). Trimming took off 2 bases at V and 2 bases at J, with 16 bases between the two ends. The DNA for the CDR3 is TGTGCCAGCAGCCAAAACAGACTAGGTTCAACCTACGAGCAGTACTTC. Its translation is CASSQNRLGSTYEQYF.

This rearrangement joins TRBV19 to TRBJ2-3, with 10 bases that match TRBD2. This CDR3 contains 15 residues. Germline CDR1 is LNHDA and CDR2 is SQIVND (reference sequence). With 3 bases clipped from V and 6 bases from J, the junction kept 6 bases outside the gene matches. CDR3 residues: CASSILAGEGDTQYF. CDR3 DNA: TGTGCCAGTAGTATCCTAGCGGGAGAGGGGGATACGCAGTATTTT.

The rearrangement uses TRBV2 and TRBJ2-7; D is uncertain. The CDR3 length is 13 residues. V was trimmed by 4 bases and J by 7 bases, leaving 14 bases between them. Per germline, CDR1 SNHLY and CDR2 FYNNEI. The DNA of the CDR3 is TGTGCCAGCAGTGCCATGACCCTGGAGGAGCAGTACTTC. This translates into CASSAMTLEEQYF.

V usage is TRBV19 and J usage is TRBJ2-7; a weak D match, TRBD1 (5 bases). The CDR3 covers 13 residues. Germline V lookup: CDR1 LNHDA, CDR2 SQIVND (reference sequence). Trimming took 5 bases from V and 2 from J, leaving 10 bases between them. The CDR3 coding sequence is TGTGCCAGTAGTTCCGGCAGGGCCTACGAGCAGTACTTC. Residues: CASSSGRAYEQYF. Combining the CDR3 with reference TRBV19 and TRBJ2-7 gives the whole variable domain DGGITQSPKYLFRKEGQNVTLSCEQNLNHDAMYWYRQDPGQGLRLIYYSQIVNDFQKGDIAEGYSVSREKKESFPLTVTSAQKNPTAFYLCASSSGRAYEQYFGPGTRLTVT.

CDR3 protein: CASREGQNYGYTF. CDR3 nucleotide sequence: TGTGCCAGCAGGGAGGGACAGAACTATGGCTACACCTTC. The rearrangement joins TRBV12-3 or TRBV12-4 to TRBJ1-2; 7 bases are a match to TRBD1. The V gene end was trimmed by 6 bases and the J gene end by 2 bases; junction bases not matched to a gene: 3. This CDR3 region has 13 residues.

This chain connects TRBV4-1 to TRBJ1-1; 8 bases are a match to TRBD1. Germline CDR1 MGHRA, CDR2 YSYEKL. Unmatched junction bases numbered 11, after V lost 4 bases and J lost 7 bases. The CDR3 consists of 15 residues. CDR3 sequence reads: CASSPMDRVGGEAFF. In DNA form, the CDR3 reads TGCGCCAGCAGCCCCATGGACAGGGTTGGGGGTGAAGCTTTCTTT.

This sequence joins TRBV5-4 and TRBJ2-7; TRBD2 matches 7 bases. The CDR3 runs 13 residues. From germline, CDR1 is SGHNT and CDR2 YYREEE (reference sequence). The ends lost 4 bases at V and 0 bases at J; junction bases unmatched: 1. In DNA, the CDR3 is TGTGCCAGCAGCCGGGACTACTCCTACGAGCAGTACTTC. Protein product: CASSRDYSYEQYF.

This clone appeared a single time. V is TRBV4-1 and J is TRBJ2-3, with 10 positions matching TRBD2. From germline, CDR1 is MGHRA and CDR2 YSYEKL. J gave up 3 bases and V 6 bases, and 3 bases lay outside the gene matches. This CDR3 region has 14 residues. Here the CDR3 DNA reads TGCGCCAGCAGGCCTAGCGGGAGTACAGATACGCAGTATTTT. This gives the protein CASRPSGSTDTQYF.

V is TRBV19 and J is TRBJ2-2; 9 nucleotides line up with TRBD2. Germline CDR1 and CDR2: LNHDA and SQIVND (reference sequence). Trimming took 8 bases from V and 7 from J; bases not matched to a gene: 11. The CDR3 runs 15 residues. Here the CDR3 DNA reads TGTGCCAGTGGGACCGGGACTAGCAGAGGCGGGGAGCTGTTTTTT. Its translation is CASGTGTSRGGELFF.

The J gene is TRBJ2-7, the V gene TRBV6-5; no firm D call. Germline CDR1 reads MNHEY; CDR2 reads SVGAGI. There are 14 residues in the CDR3. The V gene lost 4 bases and the J gene lost 1 base, with 11 bases spanning the gap. CDR3 protein: CASSLRRNSYEQYF. CDR3 bases: TGTGCCAGCAGTTTGCGTCGTAATTCCTACGAGCAGTACTTC.

CDR3: CASSGVQGNTEAFF. The CDR3 DNA follows: TGCGCCAGCAGTGGGGTTCAGGGTAACACTGAAGCTTTCTTT. V is TRBV10-2 and J is TRBJ1-1; a weak D match, TRBD1 (5 bases). V was pared by 4 bases and J by 2 bases, with 11 bases between. Germline-derived CDR1 and CDR2 are WSHSY and SAAADI. The CDR3 extends over 14 amino acids.

The chain employs TRBV19 and TRBJ2-1; 14 nucleotides align to TRBD2. V was clipped by 5 bases and J by 9 bases; unmatched bases: 6. The CDR3 spans 15 residues. Germline V CDR1 and CDR2: LNHDA, SQIVND (reference sequence). The CDR3 protein is CASSPGLAGVGEQFF. The CDR3 DNA is TGTGCCAGTAGTCCGGGACTAGCGGGAGTAGGTGAGCAGTTCTTC.